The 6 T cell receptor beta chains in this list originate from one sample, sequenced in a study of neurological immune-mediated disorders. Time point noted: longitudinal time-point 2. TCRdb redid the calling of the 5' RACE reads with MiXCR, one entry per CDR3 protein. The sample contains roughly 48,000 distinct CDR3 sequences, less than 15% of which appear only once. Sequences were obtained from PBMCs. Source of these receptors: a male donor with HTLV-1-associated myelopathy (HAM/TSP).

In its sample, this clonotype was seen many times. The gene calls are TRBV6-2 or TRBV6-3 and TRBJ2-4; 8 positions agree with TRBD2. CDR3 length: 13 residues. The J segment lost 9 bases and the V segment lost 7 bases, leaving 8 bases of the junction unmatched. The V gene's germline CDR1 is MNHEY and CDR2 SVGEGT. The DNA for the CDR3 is TGTGCCAGCAATACCGGGGGGGCTGGCATTCAGTACTTC. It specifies CASNTGGAGIQYF.

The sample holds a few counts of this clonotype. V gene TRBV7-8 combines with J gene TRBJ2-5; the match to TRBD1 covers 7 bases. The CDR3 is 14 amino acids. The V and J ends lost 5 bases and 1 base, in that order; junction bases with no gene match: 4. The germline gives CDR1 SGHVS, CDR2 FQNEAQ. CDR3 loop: CASSRGRVQETQYF. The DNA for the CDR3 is TGTGCCAGCAGCAGGGGGCGGGTCCAAGAGACCCAGTACTTC.

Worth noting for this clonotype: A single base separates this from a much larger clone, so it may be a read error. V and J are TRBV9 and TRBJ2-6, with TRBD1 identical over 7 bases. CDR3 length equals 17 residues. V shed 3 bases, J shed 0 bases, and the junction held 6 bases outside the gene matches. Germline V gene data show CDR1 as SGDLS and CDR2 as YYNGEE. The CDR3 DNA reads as TGTGCCAGCAGCGAGGGACAGCTAAGCTCTGGGGCCAACGTCCTGACTTTC. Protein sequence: CASSEGQLSSGANVLTF. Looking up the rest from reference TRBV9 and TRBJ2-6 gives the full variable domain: DSGVTQTPKHLITATGQRVTLRCSPRSGDLSVYWYQQSLDQGLQFLIQYYNGEERAKGNILERFSAQQFPDLHSELNLSSLELGDSALYFCASSEGQLSSGANVLTFGAGSRLTVL.

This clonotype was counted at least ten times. CDR3 amino acids: CASSGTANYGYTF. DNA for the CDR3: TGTGCCAGCAGTGGGACAGCTAACTATGGCTACACCTTC. The V gene is TRBV12-3 or TRBV12-4, the J gene TRBJ1-2; 7 bases are shared with TRBD1. V lost 5 bases and J lost 0; bases outside the gene matches: 0. This CDR3 is 13 amino acids long.

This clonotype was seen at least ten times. CDR3 coding DNA: TGCAGCGTCCAGGGGGCTTGGGATCAGCCCCAGCATTTT. It encodes CSVQGAWDQPQHF. This rearrangement joins TRBV29-1 to TRBJ1-5; 8 bases line up with TRBD1. Germline values: CDR1 SQVTM, CDR2 ANQGSEA. CDR3 length equals 13 residues. The J segment lost 5 bases and the V segment lost 6 bases, leaving 6 bases of the junction unmatched.

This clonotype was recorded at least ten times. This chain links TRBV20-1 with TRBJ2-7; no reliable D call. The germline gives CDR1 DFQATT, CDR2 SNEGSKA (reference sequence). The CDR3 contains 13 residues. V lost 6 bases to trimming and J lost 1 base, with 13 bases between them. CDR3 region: CSANSDGSYEQYF. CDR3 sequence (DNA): TGCAGTGCCAACTCTGACGGGTCCTACGAGCAGTACTTC.